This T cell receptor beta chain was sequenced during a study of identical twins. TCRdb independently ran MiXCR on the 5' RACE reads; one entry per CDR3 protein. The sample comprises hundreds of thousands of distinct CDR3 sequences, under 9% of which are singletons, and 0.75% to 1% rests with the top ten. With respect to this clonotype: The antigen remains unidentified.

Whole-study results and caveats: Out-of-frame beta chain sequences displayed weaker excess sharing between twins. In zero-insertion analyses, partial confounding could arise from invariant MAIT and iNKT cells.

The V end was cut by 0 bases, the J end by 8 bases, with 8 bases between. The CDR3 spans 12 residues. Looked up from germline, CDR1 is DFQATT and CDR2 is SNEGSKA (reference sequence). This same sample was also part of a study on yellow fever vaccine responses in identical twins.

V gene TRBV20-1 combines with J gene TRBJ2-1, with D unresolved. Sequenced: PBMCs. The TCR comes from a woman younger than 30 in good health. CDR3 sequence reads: CSAREEGHEQFF. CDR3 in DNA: TGCAGTGCTAGAGAGGAAGGGCATGAGCAGTTCTTC.